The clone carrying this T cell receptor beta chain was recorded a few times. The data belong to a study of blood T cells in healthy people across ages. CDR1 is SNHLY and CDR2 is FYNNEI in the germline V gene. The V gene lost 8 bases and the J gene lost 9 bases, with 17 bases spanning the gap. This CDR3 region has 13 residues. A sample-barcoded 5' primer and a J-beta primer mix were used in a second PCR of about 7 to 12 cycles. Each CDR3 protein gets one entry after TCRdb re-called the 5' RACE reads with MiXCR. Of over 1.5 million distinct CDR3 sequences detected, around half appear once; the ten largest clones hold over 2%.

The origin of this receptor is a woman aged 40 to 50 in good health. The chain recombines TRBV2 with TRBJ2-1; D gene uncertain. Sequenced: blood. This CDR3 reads CASDLRPGGEQFF. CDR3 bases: TGTGCCAGCGACCTCCGGCCGGGCGGTGAGCAGTTCTTC. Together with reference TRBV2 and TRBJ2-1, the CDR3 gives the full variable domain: EPEVTQTPSHQVTQMGQEVILRCVPISNHLYFYWYRQILGQKVEFLVSFYNNEISEKSEIFDDQFSVERPDGSNFTLKIRSTKLEDSAMYFCASDLRPGGEQFFGPGTRLTVL.